This T cell receptor beta chain was profiled in a study of tissue T cells after allogeneic stem cell transplantation. Whole-study findings and limits: Alloreactivity or antigen specificity of tissue TCRs was not determined; some clones might be host cells.

TCRdb keeps only in-frame clones here, not all; method: immunoSEQ multiplex PCR. This table holds 4,800 or so clones, 60% to 80% found once. The length of the CDR3 is 16 residues. The germline gives CDR1 SGHVS, CDR2 FQNEAQ. With V trimmed by 6 bases and J by 2 bases, 8 bases remained unmatched. To note about this clone: Its antigen remains unidentified.

V usage is TRBV7-8 and J usage is TRBJ2-1; 9 bases fit TRBD2. The material was tissue from the colon, obtained at autopsy. The receptor was isolated from an older female donor with lung cancer. The DNA of the CDR3 is TGTGCCAGCAGTCCTACTAGCGGGCGTACCTACAATGAGCAGTTCTTC. Its protein product is CASSPTSGRTYNEQFF. The whole variable domain, filled in from reference TRBV7-8 and TRBJ2-1, reads GAGVSQSPRYKVAKRGQDVALRCDPISGHVSLFWYQQALGQGPEFLTYFQNEAQLDKSGLPSDRFFAERPEGSVSTLKIQRTQQEDSAVYLCASSPTSGRTYNEQFFGPGTRLTVL.